This passage covers 23 T cell receptor beta chains from one sample sequenced in a study of blood T cell repertoires in COVID-19. TCRdb's table, derived via immunoSEQ multiplex PCR, lists solely in-frame clones and lacks some. The sample holds under 130,000 clones, roughly 87% seen once. Sequencing input: peripheral blood. The receptors were sampled from a human donor in a cohort sampled during active COVID-19.

This chain joins TRBV6-1 and TRBJ2-5; 7 bases match TRBD2. V lost 3 bases and J lost 2; bases outside the gene matches: 6. Germline V CDR1 and CDR2: MNHNS, SASEGT. The CDR3 sequence is 15 residues long. DNA of the CDR3: TGTGCCAGCAGTGAGTTCGGGGGGACGCAAGAGACCCAGTACTTC. This encodes CASSEFGGTQETQYF.

J is TRBJ2-4 and V is TRBV28; 7 bases fit TRBD2. Germline CDR1 reads MDHEN; CDR2 reads SYDVKM. The ends lost 5 bases at V and 7 bases at J; junction bases unmatched: 5. The CDR3 length is 13 residues. The CDR3 reads CASSGGGVNIQYF. The CDR3, as DNA: TGTGCCAGCAGTGGTGGGGGGGTGAACATTCAGTACTTC.

The chain links TRBV3-1 (or the pseudogene TRBV3-2) to TRBJ1-5; D gene unclear. Germline V lookup: CDR1 LGHDT, CDR2 YNNKEL (reference sequence). The CDR3 extends over 15 amino acids. The germline V and J ends were trimmed by 0 bases and 6 bases, with 12 bases remaining between them. This CDR3 reads CASSQDLSGIQPQHF. Here the CDR3 DNA reads TGTGCCAGCAGCCAAGATCTTTCGGGGATTCAGCCCCAGCATTTT.

The rearrangement joins TRBV10-3 to TRBJ2-2; 11 bases align to TRBD2. Germline V CDR1 and CDR2: ENHRY, SYGVKD. V lost 3 bases and J lost 4; bases outside the gene matches: 1. The CDR3 extends over 15 amino acids. CDR3 nucleotide sequence: TGTGCCATCAGTGATAGCGGGAGGGGCACCGGGGAGCTGTTTTTT. As protein: CAISDSGRGTGELFF.

The gene calls are TRBV28 and TRBJ2-7; 12 bases align to TRBD1. The germline V gene encodes CDR1 MDHEN and CDR2 SYDVKM. The CDR3 extends over 15 amino acids. V gave up 6 bases and J gave up 4 bases; unmatched junction bases: 7. The CDR3 sequence: CASSYRDRGLYEQYF. In DNA, the CDR3 is TGTGCCAGCAGCTACCGGGACAGGGGGCTGTACGAGCAGTACTTC.

This chain links TRBV6-4 with TRBJ2-1, with 7 positions matching TRBD1. The CDR3 is 13 amino acids. J lost 5 bases, V lost 4 bases, and 2 bases had no gene match. Germline CDR1 is MRHNA and CDR2 is SNTAGT. The CDR3 DNA reads TGTGCCAGCAGTGTCGGGACAGACAATGAGCAGTTCTTC. Translation: CASSVGTDNEQFF.

The chain has TRBV4-2 and TRBJ1-5; unclear D gene. V was pared by 0 bases and J by 0 bases, with 9 bases between. Germline V gene lookup returns CDR1 LGHNA and CDR2 YNFKEQ. The CDR3 totals 16 residues. CDR3 in amino acids: CASSQDGQYSNQPQHF. The CDR3, as DNA: TGTGCCAGCAGCCAAGATGGGCAATATAGCAATCAGCCCCAGCATTTT.

The chain couples TRBV5-1 to TRBJ2-1; TRBD2 matches at 10 bases. Per germline, CDR1 SGHRS and CDR2 YFSETQ. CDR3 size: 16 residues. Trimming took 4 bases from V and 15 from J; bases not matched to a gene: 19. The CDR3 nucleotides are TGCGCCAGCAGCGCCGGGGGAGCGGGAGGGCGGCCACATTGGTTCTTC. This sequence encodes CASSAGGAGGRPHWFF.

This clone was observed once. The chain joins TRBV28 to TRBJ1-4, with a weak D call TRBD1 (5 bases). Deletions cut 6 bases from V and 3 bases from J, with 11 bases between. Germline V CDR1 and CDR2: MDHEN, SYDVKM. This CDR3 contains 14 residues. CDR3 DNA sequence: TGTGCCAGCAGGGGGGGGACGGCTAATGAAAAACTGTTTTTT. Encoded protein: CASRGGTANEKLFF. The full variable domain, rest sourced from reference TRBV28 and TRBJ1-4, is DVKVTQSSRYLVKRTGEKVFLECVQDMDHENMFWYRQDPGLGLRLIYFSYDVKMKEKGDIPEGYSVSREKKERFSLILESASTNQTSMYLCASRGGTANEKLFFGSGTQLSVL.

The chain joins TRBV7-3 to TRBJ2-6, with 7 bases lining up with TRBD1. The trim removed 0 bases at V and 2 bases at J, leaving 7 bases unmatched. CDR3 size: 18 residues. The germline gives CDR1 SGHTA, CDR2 FQGTGA. The CDR3 protein is CASSLTGTALTGANVLTF. The CDR3 DNA follows: TGTGCCAGCAGCTTAACGGGGACAGCCTTGACTGGGGCCAACGTCCTGACTTTC.

Written as DNA, the CDR3 is TGTGCCACCAGGGAAGGGACAGGAGCCTACAATGAGCAGTTCTTC. This codes for CATREGTGAYNEQFF. The V gene is TRBV24-1, the J gene TRBJ2-1, with 8 bases identical to TRBD1. From germline, CDR1 is KGHDR and CDR2 SFDVKD. V was pared by 7 bases and J by 2 bases, with 6 bases of the junction left unmatched. There are 15 residues in the CDR3.

The rearrangement uses TRBV6-1 and TRBJ1-4; TRBD1 might be the D (6 bases). The CDR3 is made up of 17 amino acids. Trimming removed 2 bases from V and 0 bases from J, with 13 bases in between. The germline CDR1 and CDR2 sequences are MNHNS and SASEGT. The CDR3 region has the DNA TGTGCCAGCAGTGAAATACACAGGGATGCAACTAATGAAAAACTGTTTTTT. This sequence encodes CASSEIHRDATNEKLFF.

V gene TRBV6-6 combines with J gene TRBJ2-2; the match to TRBD2 covers 9 bases. Germline V lookup: CDR1 MNHNY, CDR2 SVGAGI (reference sequence). This CDR3 is built from 16 residues. J was trimmed by 2 bases and V by 5 bases; bases with no gene match: 6. CDR3 DNA: TGTGCCAGCAGTCGAAGGACTAGCGCCAACACCGGGGAGCTGTTTTTT. Amino acids: CASSRRTSANTGELFF.

This rearrangement joins TRBV7-3 to TRBJ2-5; 7 bases fit TRBD1. Trimming at V came to 5 bases and at J to 4 bases, leaving 13 bases not matched to a gene. The V gene's germline CDR1 is SGHTA and CDR2 FQGTGA. The CDR3 has 16 amino acids. Written as DNA, the CDR3 is TGTGCCAGCAGCCTAGGCCGACAGGGCGGTGGAGAGACCCAGTACTTC. It encodes CASSLGRQGGGETQYF.

This clone was seen a few times. The genes are TRBV5-1 and TRBJ1-2; 9 bases are shared with TRBD1. V shed 4 bases, J shed 5 bases, and the junction held 9 bases outside the gene matches. CDR1 is SGHRS and CDR2 is YFSETQ in the germline V gene. This CDR3 contains 15 residues. The CDR3 reads CASSASTGGQYGYTF. Here the CDR3 DNA reads TGCGCCAGCAGCGCTTCGACAGGGGGGCAGTATGGCTACACCTTC.

The J gene is TRBJ2-1, the V gene TRBV7-3, with 7 bases lining up with TRBD1. CDR3 length equals 17 residues. Trimming took 0 bases from V and 0 from J; bases not matched to a gene: 5. Germline lookup yields CDR1 SGHTA and CDR2 FQGTGA. The CDR3 DNA sequence: TGTGCCAGCAGCTTAACGGGGACAGACTTCTCCTACAATGAGCAGTTCTTC. Its translation: CASSLTGTDFSYNEQFF.

The J gene is TRBJ1-2, the V gene TRBV7-2; D might be TRBD1 (5 bases). The CDR3 length is 15 residues. V was clipped by 3 bases and J by 4 bases, with 15 bases between them. From germline, CDR1 is SGHTA and CDR2 FQGNSA. CDR3 sequence (DNA): TGTGCCAGCAGCTTCCCCAGGGAAGTAATCTATGGCTACACCTTC. The encoded protein is CASSFPREVIYGYTF.

The chain employs TRBV4-1 and TRBJ2-7; 7 bases are a match to TRBD2. V dropped 4 bases and J dropped 2; count of bases not matched to a gene: 11. Germline V gives CDR1 MGHRA, CDR2 YSYEKL. This CDR3 has 16 amino acids. The DNA of the CDR3 is TGCGCCAGCAGCCCCCAGGCCAGCGGGGCCACCTACGAGCAGTACTTC. It translates to CASSPQASGATYEQYF.

The chain joins TRBV5-6 to TRBJ2-7; the D is unclear. From germline, CDR1 is SGHDT and CDR2 YYEEEE. V dropped 0 bases and J dropped 0 bases, with 13 bases sitting between them. The CDR3 has 16 amino acids. CDR3 protein: CASSLVASSLSYEQYF. Here the CDR3 DNA reads TGTGCCAGCAGCTTGGTCGCGTCTTCACTCTCCTACGAGCAGTACTTC.

J is TRBJ2-3 and V is TRBV9, with D possibly matching TRBD2 (5 bases). Germline-derived CDR1 and CDR2 are SGDLS and YYNGEE. The CDR3 covers 15 residues. Between the trimmed V and J ends, which lost 4 bases and 0 bases, there was a span of 12 bases. The CDR3 DNA reads TGTGCCAGCAGCCGGGGTGGGTCCAGCACAGATACGCAGTATTTT. Amino acid sequence: CASSRGGSSTDTQYF. The variable domain in full, completed from reference TRBV9 and TRBJ2-3, reads DSGVTQTPKHLITATGQRVTLRCSPRSGDLSVYWYQQSLDQGLQFLIQYYNGEERAKGNILERFSAQQFPDLHSELNLSSLELGDSALYFCASSRGGSSTDTQYFGPGTRLTVL.

The gene calls are TRBV2 and TRBJ1-1; TRBD1 matches at 10 bases. V was clipped by 7 bases and J by 0 bases; unmatched bases: 8. The CDR3 has 16 residues. The germline gives CDR1 SNHLY, CDR2 FYNNEI. The CDR3 nucleotides read TGTGCCAGCACTATAGACAGGGGGCACGTGAACACTGAAGCTTTCTTT. It specifies CASTIDRGHVNTEAFF.

The chain joins TRBV6-5 to TRBJ1-5; tentatively, D is TRBD1 (6 bases). The germline V gene has CDR1 MNHEY and CDR2 SVGAGI. Trimming took 7 bases from V and 9 from J, leaving 13 bases between them. The CDR3 has 12 residues. CDR3 region: CASTGGQGPQHF. CDR3 DNA sequence: TGTGCCAGCACCGGGGGGCAGGGGCCCCAGCATTTT.

The chain employs TRBV6-2 or TRBV6-3 and TRBJ1-1; unclear D gene. CDR3 length equals 15 residues. V lost 4 bases, J lost 1 base, and 13 bases lay in between. In germline, CDR1 is MNHEY, CDR2 SVGEGT. The CDR3 coding sequence is TGTGCCAGCAGTTTCACTCCCGCAGGGAACACTGAAGCTTTCTTT. It is translated as CASSFTPAGNTEAFF.